This TCR beta chain derives from a study of T cells expressing NK-cell markers. From its re-call of the 5' RACE reads, TCRdb lists each CDR3 protein once, without DNA. The sample totals over 120,000 distinct CDR3 sequences. The sequence was collected from a man aged 18 to 30 in good health. Specimen: blood T cells: a sorted CD56 or NKG2C T cell subset, CD4+ or CD8+ T cells, or bulk PBMC T cells (not recorded which).

The CDR3 here is CLIDRVGDEQFF. The rearrangement uses TRBV29-1 and TRBJ2-1; TCRdb's D call of TRBD1 is untestable without DNA. CDR3 length: 12 residues. Germline-derived CDR1 and CDR2 are SQVTM and ANQGSEA.